This TCR beta chain derives from a study of T-cell reconstitution after alpha-beta-depleted transplantation in children. This clonotype turned up a few times. Its specificity is not known. J gave up 4 bases and V 4 bases, and 7 bases lay outside the gene matches. CDR1 is ENHRY and CDR2 is SYGVKD in the germline V gene. The CDR3 has 15 residues. For TCRbeta, the library was prepared with unique molecular identifiers. In TCRdb, the PCR reads were re-called with MiXCR into one record per CDR3 protein. The sample carries a few hundred thousand distinct CDR3 sequences, around 13% recorded once. General study points: In patients about two months after transplant, alpha-beta T cells reportedly arose from several hundred expanded graft clones.

The chain uses TRBV10-3 and TRBJ2-1; 7 bases are a match to TRBD2. This TCR was recovered from a male patient between 10 and 17 years old who had a stem cell transplant for acute myeloid leukemia, so the T cells may come from the graft donor. The sample consisted of PBMCs, mostly from graft donor cells, taken 360 days after TCRalphabeta/CD19-depleted stem cell transplant. CDR3 DNA sequence: TGTGCCATCAGTGTGGCTAGCGGAGTTTACAATGAGCAGTTCTTC. Protein sequence: CAISVASGVYNEQFF.